This TCR beta chain came from a study of human T cells and chemical hapten exposure. Overall study findings and caveats: Once DPC sensitization occurred, TCRs above 1 in 1000 frequency showed no change.

The CDR3 sequence is 13 residues long. V dropped 5 bases and J dropped 5 bases, with 9 bases sitting between them. Germline CDR1 is SEHNR and CDR2 is FQNEAQ (reference sequence). Time point of the sample: pre-sensitization, week 0. The treatment here: therapeutic diphenylcyclopropenone sensitization with weekly scalp DPC. TCRdb passed the RACE reads through MiXCR, listing each CDR3 protein once. The sample comprises more than 250,000 distinct CDR3 sequences, just under 8% of which are singletons, and 1.2% rests with the top ten. This clonotype was seen a few times. The antigen is unknown. This sequence joins TRBV7-9 and TRBJ2-2; D call uncertain. This TCR was recovered from a man younger than 30 with alopecia areata. Some clones in this sample may be carry-over from other donors' samples. Material: whole blood, obtained in connection with sensitization to the hapten diphenylcyclopropenone (DPC). The CDR3 DNA is TGTGCCAGCAGCCCCCGACGGACCGGGGAGCTGTTTTTT. Translation: CASSPRRTGELFF.